This TCR beta chain was captured by sequencing in a study of early T cells in non-severe SARS-CoV-2 infection. Study background: Unpaired chains resulted from sequencing bulk RNA of unsorted whole blood. Study-wide results and caveats: Anti-spike CD8 specificities were favored by VDJdb matching, whose results missed private and CD4 specificities.

Individual cDNA molecules carried attached unique molecular identifiers. TCRdb itself ran the 5' RACE reads through MiXCR, one entry per CDR3 protein. The sample lists tens of thousands of distinct CDR3 sequences; approximately 6% were seen once. In its sample, this clonotype was seen a few times. Its antigen is unknown. Trimming left V 0 bases short and J 6 bases short, with 6 bases between. Looked up from germline, CDR1 is LNHNV and CDR2 is YYDKDF (reference sequence). The CDR3 length is 12 residues. Material: whole blood. This TCR was sampled from an adult who was a healthcare worker with PCR-confirmed SARS-CoV-2 infection or an uninfected control (not recorded which). The chain employs TRBV15 and TRBJ2-7; D call uncertain. DNA of the CDR3: TGTGCCACCAGCAGAGATTTTAGCGAGCAGTACTTC. This sequence encodes CATSRDFSEQYF.